The 10 T cell receptor beta chains reported below all come from one sample, sequenced in a study of post-analysis software for immune sequencing data. Overall study findings and caveats: In patients, TRBV5-6, TRBV5-1 and TRBV20-1 belonged to five or six TRBV segments found more frequently than in controls.

Unique molecular identifiers were present in the TCR beta cDNA libraries. TCRdb passed the PCR reads through MiXCR, listing each CDR3 protein once. This table holds some 800,000 distinct CDR3 sequences, 40% to 55% found once. No antigen is known for these receptors. The specimen was blood. The receptors here all came from a girl between 5 and 17 years old with multiple sclerosis.

This clonotype was seen more than once but under ten times. The junction differs from germline at one of its ends, possibly a read error. The chain uses TRBV20-1 and TRBJ2-1, with 7 bases fitting TRBD2. Germline CDR1 reads DFQATT; CDR2 reads SNEGSKA (reference sequence). CDR3 length equals 15 residues. The CDR3 reads CSPDGAGSSYNEQFF. CDR3 bases: TGCAGTCCGGACGGAGCGGGAAGCTCCTATAATGAGCAGTTCTTC.

This clonotype has just one count. This chain joins TRBV3-1 and TRBJ1-1; D is perhaps TRBD1 (5 bases). The CDR3 length is 15 residues. Trimming removed 2 bases from V and 6 bases from J, with 16 bases in between. Germline-derived CDR1 and CDR2 are LGHDT and YNNKEL (reference sequence). The CDR3 DNA sequence: TGTGCCAGCAGCCAATACTTCCGGGGGAGCGCTGAAGCTTTCTTT. Its translation is CASSQYFRGSAEAFF.

This clonotype was seen only a few times. The chain has TRBV7-9 and TRBJ2-7, with TRBD2 matching 8 bases. J lost 1 base, V lost 1 base, and 9 bases had no gene match. CDR3 length equals 17 residues. CDR1 and CDR2 (germline): SEHNR, FQNEAQ (reference sequence). The CDR3 bases are TGTGCCAGCAGCTTAGTGGTTGGCGGGAGGCCTTCCTACGAGCAGTACTTC. Its protein product is CASSLVVGGRPSYEQYF.

The chain is built from TRBV29-1 and TRBJ2-5; 9 bases are a match to TRBD2. The V segment lost 5 bases and the J segment 11 bases; nucleotides outside the gene matches: 33. The CDR3 runs 20 residues. Per germline, CDR1 SQVTM and CDR2 ANQGSEA. The CDR3 sequence: CSVSATSKMLAGRGEGEQYF. CDR3 coding DNA: TGCAGCGTTTCCGCCACCTCGAAGATGCTAGCGGGACGGGGGGAGGGTGAGCAGTACTTC.

This chain links TRBV7-6 with TRBJ2-1; no definite D call. The CDR3 is made up of 12 amino acids. Trimming took off 5 bases at V and 9 bases at J, with 11 bases between the two ends. Germline V gives CDR1 SGHVS, CDR2 FNYEAQ. The CDR3 nucleotides read TGTGCCAGCAGCCCCCCAATGGGTGAGCAGTTCTTC. Translation gives CASSPPMGEQFF.

V usage is TRBV6-5 and J usage is TRBJ2-7, with TRBD1 identical over 9 bases. The CDR3 sequence is 15 residues long. V shed 2 bases, J shed 7 bases, and the junction held 9 bases outside the gene matches. The germline V gene has CDR1 MNHEY and CDR2 SVGAGI. CDR3 DNA: TGTGCCAGCAGTTACCCCGGGACAGGGAACTTGGAGCAGTACTTC. This encodes CASSYPGTGNLEQYF.

The chain employs TRBV20-1 and TRBJ1-5; 9 positions match TRBD1. The CDR3 is 13 amino acids. V was clipped by 6 bases and J by 5 bases; unmatched bases: 5. From germline, CDR1 is DFQATT and CDR2 SNEGSKA (reference sequence). In nucleotides, the CDR3 is TGCAGTGCAGCCGGACAGGGGTATCAGCCCCAGCATTTT. Protein: CSAAGQGYQPQHF.

This clonotype was observed a few times. V is TRBV10-3 and J is TRBJ2-5, with TRBD2 identical over 13 bases. CDR3 length: 17 amino acids. V trimming: 2 bases; J trimming: 5 bases; junction bases outside the gene matches: 8. Germline V lookup: CDR1 ENHRY, CDR2 SYGVKD. The CDR3 protein is CAISEVPGTSGVETQYF. DNA of the CDR3: TGTGCCATCAGTGAGGTTCCCGGGACTAGCGGGGTTGAGACCCAGTACTTC.

The genes are TRBV7-2 and TRBJ2-1; no clear D. Germline V gene lookup returns CDR1 SGHTA and CDR2 FQGNSA. This CDR3 region has 11 residues. V shed 5 bases and J shed 8 bases, with 7 bases lying between them. The CDR3 loop is CASSDRYEQFF. For the CDR3, the DNA is TGTGCCAGCAGCGACCGATATGAGCAGTTCTTC. The variable domain in full, completed from reference TRBV7-2 and TRBJ2-1, reads GAGVSQSPSNKVTEKGKDVELRCDPISGHTALYWYRQSLGQGLEFLIYFQGNSAPDKSGLPSDRFSAERTGGSVSTLTIQRTQQEDSAVYLCASSDRYEQFFGPGTRLTVL.

The genes are TRBV6-2 or TRBV6-3 and TRBJ2-1, with D unclear. Trimming took off 7 bases at V and 7 bases at J, with 8 bases between the two ends. Per the germline V gene, CDR1 is MNHEY and CDR2 is SVGEGT. The CDR3 length is 11 residues. The CDR3 loop is CASTDWNEQFF. The DNA for the CDR3 is TGTGCCAGCACCGACTGGAATGAGCAGTTCTTC.